Following are 17 T cell receptor beta chains from one sample sequenced in a study of blood T cell repertoires in COVID-19. The data were produced by immunoSEQ multiplex PCR, yet TCRdb's version contains in-frame clones alone and is incomplete. The sample lists about 200,000 clones; approximately 90% were seen once. The sample consisted of peripheral blood. The source is a woman between 45 and 60 years old with COVID-19, enrolled during active disease.

The rearrangement links TRBV19 to TRBJ1-5; TRBD1 might be the D (6 bases). The V gene's germline CDR1 is LNHDA and CDR2 SQIVND (reference sequence). V was clipped by 8 bases and J by 2 bases, with 10 bases between them. The CDR3 is made up of 13 amino acids. CDR3 in amino acids: CASEGGGNQPQHF. DNA of the CDR3: TGTGCCAGTGAGGGGGGGGGCAATCAGCCCCAGCATTTT. Looking up the rest from reference TRBV19 and TRBJ1-5 gives the full variable domain: DGGITQSPKYLFRKEGQNVTLSCEQNLNHDAMYWYRQDPGQGLRLIYYSQIVNDFQKGDIAEGYSVSREKKESFPLTVTSAQKNPTAFYLCASEGGGNQPQHFGDGTRLSIL.

V and J are TRBV21-1 and TRBJ1-6; the D call in the table, TRBD1, was not verified against the DNA. TRBV21-1 is described as a pseudogene. This CDR3 has 14 amino acids. The CDR3 protein is CASSPGQGDSPLHF. The CDR3 region has the DNA TGTGCCAGCAGTCCGGGACAGGGAGATTCACCCCTCCACTTT.

There are a few counts of this clone. The chain couples TRBV19 to TRBJ1-5; 11 bases are a match to TRBD1. Germline CDR1 reads LNHDA; CDR2 reads SQIVND (reference sequence). V was pared by 11 bases and J by 4 bases, with 4 bases of the junction left unmatched. This CDR3 contains 13 residues. Written as DNA, the CDR3 is TGTGCCGGCGGGACAGGGGGGAATCAGCCCCAGCATTTT. It codes for CAGGTGGNQPQHF. The variable domain in full, with the rest retrieved from reference TRBV19 and TRBJ1-5, is DGGITQSPKYLFRKEGQNVTLSCEQNLNHDAMYWYRQDPGQGLRLIYYSQIVNDFQKGDIAEGYSVSREKKESFPLTVTSAQKNPTAFYLCAGGTGGNQPQHFGDGTRLSIL.

This chain uses TRBV11-2 with TRBJ1-2, with D perhaps matching TRBD1 (5 bases). Germline CDR1 is SGHAT and CDR2 is FQNNGV. The CDR3 covers 13 residues. Trimming took 2 bases from V and 5 from J, leaving 9 bases between them. The chain's CDR3 is CASSLKAGYGYTF. CDR3 DNA sequence: TGTGCCAGCAGCTTAAAGGCAGGGTATGGCTACACCTTC. Variable domain in full (rest from reference TRBV11-2 and TRBJ1-2): EAGVAQSPRYKIIEKRQSVAFWCNPISGHATLYWYQQILGQGPKLLIQFQNNGVVDDSQLPKDRFSAERLKGVDSTLKIQPAKLEDSAVYLCASSLKAGYGYTFGSGTRLTVV.

The rearrangement joins TRBV7-8 to TRBJ2-3; 13 bases fit TRBD2. Trimming at V came to 5 bases and at J to 0 bases, leaving 14 bases not matched to a gene. CDR1 and CDR2 from the germline V gene are SGHVS and FQNEAQ. The CDR3 is 20 amino acids. CDR3 DNA sequence: TGTGCCAGCAGCACACCCGGACTAGCGGGGGCGCCCATTAGCACAGATACGCAGTATTTT. This translates into CASSTPGLAGAPISTDTQYF.

The CDR3 nucleotides read TGTGCTAGTGGTTTGCCTCGACAGGGCACCGGGGAGCTGTTTTTT. Translated, it gives CASGLPRQGTGELFF. The J gene is TRBJ2-2, the V gene TRBV12-5; TRBD1 matches at 7 bases. CDR3 length equals 15 residues. J lost 4 bases, V lost 2 bases, and 4 bases had no gene match. Germline values: CDR1 LGHNT, CDR2 FRNRAP. Full variable domain (outside the CDR3, taken from reference TRBV12-5 and TRBJ2-2): DARVTQTPRHKVTEMGQEVTMRCQPILGHNTVFWYRQTMMQGLELLAYFRNRAPLDDSGMPKDRFSAEMPDATLATLKIQPSEPRDSAVYFCASGLPRQGTGELFFGEGSRLTVL.

This clone was recorded once. The V and J genes are TRBV5-6 and TRBJ2-3; TRBD2 agrees at 12 bases. CDR3 size: 15 residues. V shed 3 bases and J 2 bases; nucleotides not matched to a gene: 1. Germline CDR1 reads SGHDT; CDR2 reads YYEEEE. The CDR3 here is CASSSSGGATDTQYF. In nucleotides, the CDR3 is TGTGCCAGCAGCTCTAGCGGGGGGGCCACAGATACGCAGTATTTT.

The count of this clone is one. The chain combines TRBV5-6 with TRBJ2-1; D is possibly TRBD2 (6 bases). The CDR3 sequence is 12 residues long. The V and J ends lost 4 bases and 7 bases respectively, with 9 bases between them. Per the germline V gene, CDR1 is SGHDT and CDR2 is YYEEEE. The CDR3 bases are TGTGCCAGCAGCCCCGGGGGAAATGAGCAGTTCTTC. It encodes CASSPGGNEQFF. The variable domain in full, completed from reference TRBV5-6 and TRBJ2-1, reads DAGVTQSPTHLIKTRGQQVTLRCSPKSGHDTVSWYQQALGQGPQFIFQYYEEEERQRGNFPDRFSGHQFPNYSSELNVNALLLGDSALYLCASSPGGNEQFFGPGTRLTVL.

There are a few counts of this clone. The J gene is TRBJ1-5, the V gene TRBV10-1, with no clear D. The V end lost 10 bases, the J end lost 2 bases, and 27 bases lay between the germline ends. The CDR3 is made up of 18 amino acids. The germline V gene has CDR1 WNHNN and CDR2 SYGVQD (reference sequence). CDR3 sequence: CATHRVRVWPAGNQPQHF. The CDR3 DNA follows: TGCGCCACCCACCGTGTCCGTGTATGGCCGGCGGGCAATCAGCCCCAGCATTTT.

This chain connects TRBV4-1 to TRBJ1-2, with 7 positions matching TRBD1. The germline V gene encodes CDR1 MGHRA and CDR2 YSYEKL. The V segment lost 4 bases and the J segment 2 bases; nucleotides outside the gene matches: 10. The CDR3 covers 16 residues. For the CDR3, the DNA is TGCGCCAGCAGCCCAAACTGGACAGGAGAGAACTATGGCTACACCTTC. Translation: CASSPNWTGENYGYTF.

The gene calls are TRBV19 and TRBJ1-2; D unclear. V gave up 4 bases and J gave up 0 bases, with 12 bases separating them. Germline lookup yields CDR1 LNHDA and CDR2 SQIVND (reference sequence). The CDR3 has 15 residues. CDR3 sequence (DNA): TGTGCCAGTAGTACCTCACGACGGGCTAACTATGGCTACACCTTC. Translation gives CASSTSRRANYGYTF.

The chain has TRBV5-1 and TRBJ1-1, with D maybe TRBD1 (6 bases). V shed 5 bases and J shed 3 bases, with 20 bases lying between them. Germline V gene sequence: CDR1 SGHRS, CDR2 YFSETQ. The CDR3 sequence is 16 residues long. The chain's CDR3 is CASSGGRSGGDTEAFF. The CDR3 coding sequence is TGCGCCAGCAGTGGGGGCAGGTCCGGTGGAGACACTGAAGCTTTCTTT.

This chain links TRBV19 with TRBJ1-5, with D tentatively TRBD1 (6 bases). Per the germline V gene, CDR1 is LNHDA and CDR2 is SQIVND (reference sequence). Between the trimmed V and J ends, which lost 5 bases and 9 bases, there was a span of 17 bases. The CDR3 totals 14 residues. CDR3 coding DNA: TGTGCCAGTAGTGGGGAGAGGGTAGGGGGGCCCCAGCATTTT. It translates to CASSGERVGGPQHF.

V usage is TRBV7-2 and J usage is TRBJ2-7; 7 nucleotides align to TRBD1. The V and J ends lost 5 bases and 0 bases, in that order; junction bases with no gene match: 7. The CDR3 totals 15 residues. Per germline, CDR1 SGHTA and CDR2 FQGNSA. CDR3 loop: CASSTTGALSYEQYF. The CDR3 DNA is TGTGCCAGCAGCACTACAGGGGCCCTCTCCTACGAGCAGTACTTC.

The chain employs TRBV3-1 (or the pseudogene TRBV3-2) and TRBJ1-2; TRBD1 might be the D (5 bases). The V end lost 5 bases, the J end lost 8 bases, and 21 bases lay between the germline ends. CDR3 length: 15 amino acids. Germline V gene data show CDR1 as LGHDT and CDR2 as YNNKEL (reference sequence). The CDR3 region is CASSSPGKGYRGYTF. In DNA, the CDR3 is TGTGCCAGCAGCTCCCCAGGGAAGGGGTACCGCGGCTACACCTTC.

The CDR3 DNA reads as TGTGCCAGCTCCCTCGACAGGTCATCCTACGAGCAGTACGTC. Translating gives CASSLDRSSYEQYV. The chain is built from TRBV18 and TRBJ2-7, with D possibly TRBD1 on 6 matching bases. Deletions cut 6 bases from V and 1 base from J, with 13 bases between. CDR1 and CDR2 (germline): KGHSH, LQKENI. The CDR3 runs to 14 residues.

The table lists this clone with a few counts. The chain carries TRBV4-2 and TRBJ2-2, with TRBD2 matching 9 bases. The germline CDR1 and CDR2 sequences are LGHNA and YNFKEQ. With V trimmed by 0 bases and J by 6 bases, 8 bases remained unmatched. This CDR3 comprises 17 residues. The CDR3 DNA reads TGTGCCAGCAGCCAAGATTGGAGCGGGGGGTCCCCCGGGGAGCTGTTTTTT. This codes for CASSQDWSGGSPGELFF.